The T cell receptor (beta chain) under discussion was sequenced for a study of blood T cell repertoires in COVID-19. Study-wide background: The United States, Italy and Spain provided the acute and convalescent COVID-19 samples. T cells, B-cell-depleted T cells, or PBMCs supplied cDNA or gDNA.

As processed by the authors: Quantification of nucleated cells was approximated via reference gene primer amplification. Profiling relied on immunoSEQ multiplex PCR, and the TCRdb table lists in-frame clones only, not all of them. The V and J calls and the clone size are those of that table, but D and trimming were determined from the DNA. In the table there are 100,000 to 150,000 clones, around three quarters of which are singletons. Sequenced material: peripheral blood. The source of this sequence is a man aged 65 to 85 with acute or convalescent COVID-19.

The CDR3 bases are TGTGCCAGCAGCCATGCCTCTGTGAGAAGTACCAACTATGGCTACACCTTC. It codes for CASSHASVRSTNYGYTF. V usage is TRBV7-8 and J usage is TRBJ1-2; D gene ambiguous. The ends were cut back, 5 bases at V and 2 bases at J, with 21 bases in the middle. The CDR3 extends over 17 amino acids. Germline V gene sequence: CDR1 SGHVS, CDR2 FQNEAQ.